These 24 T cell receptor beta chains were all obtained from the same sample, sequenced in a study of blood T cell repertoires in COVID-19. Sequencing used immunoSEQ multiplex PCR; TCRdb keeps in-frame clones, though not all of them. This sample carries under 350,000 clones, 75% to 95% of them seen once, and the ten largest clones take around 6.8%. Input material: peripheral blood. The receptor set was obtained from a woman aged 25 to 39 with COVID-19, enrolled during active disease.

This clone was picked up one time. The CDR3 region is CASSQGLPRDTQYF. The CDR3 DNA reads TGTGCCAGCAGCCAAGGACTCCCTCGGGATACGCAGTATTTT. J is TRBJ2-3 and V is TRBV14; D call uncertain. Germline CDR1 is SGHDN and CDR2 is FVKESK. This CDR3 comprises 14 residues. Trimming took 1 base from V and 6 from J, leaving 11 bases between them.

CDR3: CASSLASTEAFF. In DNA, the CDR3 is TGTGCCAGCAGCTTGGCTTCCACTGAAGCTTTCTTT. The chain couples TRBV5-5 to TRBJ1-1, with D unresolved. Germline V gene lookup returns CDR1 SGHKS and CDR2 YYEKEE (reference sequence). V was clipped by 0 bases and J by 4 bases, with 4 bases between them. The CDR3 consists of 12 residues.

The rearrangement joins TRBV2 to TRBJ2-3, with 8 bases lining up with TRBD2. The junction had 5 bases not matched to a gene; V was cut back by 7 bases and J by 2 bases. This CDR3 contains 14 residues. The germline V gene encodes CDR1 SNHLY and CDR2 FYNNEI. This CDR3 is CASTRTSFTDTQYF. DNA of the CDR3: TGTGCCAGCACCAGGACTAGCTTCACAGATACGCAGTATTTT.

The rearrangement joins TRBV15 to TRBJ1-1; weak D call: TRBD1 (5 bases). Germline V gene data show CDR1 as LNHNV and CDR2 as YYDKDF (reference sequence). This CDR3 is 16 amino acids long. V was cut by 4 bases and J by 6 bases, with 21 bases left in between. CDR3 sequence reads: CATSIYWGTPSAEAFF. CDR3 coding DNA: TGTGCCACCAGCATCTACTGGGGGACTCCAAGCGCTGAAGCTTTCTTT. The variable domain in full, completed from reference TRBV15 and TRBJ1-1, reads DAMVIQNPRYQVTQFGKPVTLSCSQTLNHNVMYWYQQKSSQAPKLLFHYYDKDFNNEADTPDNFQSRRPNTSFCFLDIRSPGLGDTAMYLCATSIYWGTPSAEAFFGQGTRLTVV.

The V and J genes are TRBV4-1 and TRBJ2-3; tentative D call: TRBD2 (6 bases). Trimming removed 0 bases at V and 1 base at J, with 8 bases between. The germline gives CDR1 MGHRA, CDR2 YSYEKL. The CDR3 runs to 15 residues. In DNA form, the CDR3 reads TGCGCCAGCAGCCAAGATTTAGCGGGCACAGATACGCAGTATTTT. Translation: CASSQDLAGTDTQYF.

This chain connects TRBV7-9 to TRBJ2-7; TRBD1 aligns across 8 bases. The V and J ends lost 4 bases and 5 bases, in that order; junction bases with no gene match: 10. The germline V gene encodes CDR1 SEHNR and CDR2 FQNEAQ (reference sequence). The CDR3 totals 15 residues. The CDR3 region is CASSSFDRGVHEQYF. CDR3 nucleotides: TGTGCCAGCAGCTCCTTCGACAGGGGTGTCCACGAGCAGTACTTC.

This clone was counted between two and nine times. The J gene is TRBJ1-4, the V gene TRBV3-1 (or the pseudogene TRBV3-2); D unclear. The V gene's germline CDR1 is LGHDT and CDR2 YNNKEL (reference sequence). The CDR3 is 18 amino acids. The V end lost 4 bases, the J end lost 1 base, and 19 bases lay between the germline ends. Written as DNA, the CDR3 is TGTGCCAGCAGCCCACGGGTAGTCTTTTATGGAACTAATGAAAAACTGTTTTTT. This gives the protein CASSPRVVFYGTNEKLFF.

The rearrangement links TRBV6-1 to TRBJ1-2; tentatively, D is TRBD1 (6 bases). The CDR3 is made up of 18 amino acids. Trimming took 2 bases from V and 2 from J, leaving 21 bases between them. Germline loops: CDR1 MNHNS, CDR2 SASEGT. The CDR3: CASSETHPPRGLNYGYTF. In DNA form, the CDR3 reads TGTGCCAGCAGTGAAACCCACCCTCCCAGGGGTCTCAACTATGGCTACACCTTC.

The rearrangement joins TRBV7-9 to TRBJ2-7, with TRBD2 matching over 9 bases. Unmatched junction bases numbered 1, after V lost 4 bases and J lost 3 bases. The CDR3 covers 13 residues. CDR1 SEHNR and CDR2 FQNEAQ come from the germline V gene (reference sequence). The CDR3 loop is CASSSSGIYEQYF. Here the CDR3 DNA reads TGTGCCAGCAGCTCTAGCGGGATCTACGAGCAGTACTTC.

The count of this clone is one. CDR3 DNA: TGTGCCACCAGCAGAGGAGGCAGCTATGGCTACACCTTC. It translates to CATSRGGSYGYTF. The rearrangement links TRBV15 to TRBJ1-2; D is uncertain. The CDR3 has 13 amino acids. V shed 1 base and J shed 4 bases, with 7 bases lying between them. Germline CDR1 and CDR2: LNHNV and YYDKDF (reference sequence).

V is TRBV6-4 and J is TRBJ2-7, with 11 bases fitting TRBD2. Per germline, CDR1 MRHNA and CDR2 SNTAGT. The V gene end was trimmed by 7 bases and the J gene end by 3 bases; junction bases not matched to a gene: 5. The CDR3 spans 14 residues. The CDR3 DNA reads TGTGCCAGCAACTCACTAGCGGGAGACTACGAGCAGTACTTC. This translates into CASNSLAGDYEQYF.

The chain links TRBV5-1 to TRBJ1-1, with 7 nucleotides matching TRBD1. Germline assignment: CDR1 SGHRS and CDR2 YFSETQ. The CDR3 covers 17 residues. The V gene end was trimmed by 4 bases and the J gene end by 0 bases; junction bases not matched to a gene: 12. The CDR3 region has the DNA TGCGCCAGCAGCGTTACAGGGGCCTCGACCTTGAACACTGAAGCTTTCTTT. Its translation: CASSVTGASTLNTEAFF.

This sequence joins TRBV25-1 and TRBJ2-3; 12 positions agree with TRBD2. From germline, CDR1 is MGHDK and CDR2 SYGVNS. The CDR3 contains 18 residues. V shed 2 bases, J shed 3 bases, and the junction held 9 bases outside the gene matches. The CDR3: CASSEGPTSGSITDTQYF. The CDR3 nucleotides are TGTGCCAGCAGTGAAGGCCCGACTAGCGGGAGTATTACAGATACGCAGTATTTT.

This chain joins TRBV24-1 and TRBJ2-2; no clear D gene. Trimming removed 9 bases from V and 3 bases from J, with 10 bases in between. This CDR3 is 13 amino acids long. From germline, CDR1 is KGHDR and CDR2 SFDVKD. The CDR3 nucleotides are TGTGCCACCCTAGACGGATACACCGGGGAGCTGTTTTTT. It yields the protein CATLDGYTGELFF.

This rearrangement joins TRBV6-4 to TRBJ2-3; no reliable D call. Germline CDR1 is MRHNA and CDR2 is SNTAGT. This CDR3 comprises 13 residues. Trimming removed 2 bases at V and 2 bases at J, with 5 bases between. The CDR3 sequence is CASSDPLTDTQYF. CDR3 in DNA: TGTGCCAGCAGTGACCCCCTCACAGATACGCAGTATTTT.

The chain joins TRBV7-9 to TRBJ2-1; a possible D gene is TRBD2 (5 bases). The CDR3 is made up of 12 amino acids. Germline CDR1 and CDR2: SEHNR and FQNEAQ (reference sequence). Trimming stripped 6 bases from V and 6 bases from J, with 9 bases between. DNA of the CDR3: TGTGCCAGCAGTTACACTAGCAATGAGCAGTTCTTC. This sequence encodes CASSYTSNEQFF. The whole variable domain, filled in from reference TRBV7-9 and TRBJ2-1, reads DTGVSQNPRHKITKRGQNVTFRCDPISEHNRLYWYRQTLGQGPEFLTYFQNEAQLEKSRLLSDRFSAERPKGSFSTLEIQRTEQGDSAMYLCASSYTSNEQFFGPGTRLTVL.

This chain uses TRBV25-1 with TRBJ1-5, with D tentatively TRBD1 (5 bases). The CDR3 consists of 16 residues. CDR1 and CDR2 (germline): MGHDK, SYGVNS. The V end lost 1 base, the J end lost 10 bases, and 20 bases lay between the germline ends. Written as DNA, the CDR3 is TGTGCCAGCAGTGAATCCCGAACAGGTCCTCATGGACCCCAGCATTTT. Amino acid sequence: CASSESRTGPHGPQHF.

This clone showed up just once. The chain is built from TRBV7-3 and TRBJ2-7, with D possibly TRBD1 on 6 matching bases. Germline CDR1 and CDR2: SGHTA and FQGTGA. Trimming removed 6 bases from V and 4 bases from J, with 16 bases in between. The length of the CDR3 is 14 residues. In nucleotides, the CDR3 is TGTGCCAGCAGTCCAAACAGGGTCCCTTACGAGCAGTACTTC. Protein: CASSPNRVPYEQYF.

The chain recombines TRBV12-3 or TRBV12-4 with TRBJ1-4; TRBD1 agrees at 7 bases. The CDR3 loop spans 12 amino acids. Unmatched junction bases numbered 7, after V lost 4 bases and J lost 14 bases. The CDR3 DNA sequence: TGTGCCAGCAGTTCGGACAGGCGGGTCCTGTTTTTT. It codes for CASSSDRRVLFF.

The V call is TRBV6-1, the J call TRBJ2-7, with 10 bases lining up with TRBD2. The ends lost 3 bases at V and 4 bases at J; junction bases unmatched: 3. CDR3 length: 14 residues. Germline CDR1 MNHNS, CDR2 SASEGT. The chain's CDR3 is CASSDLAGAYEQYF. The CDR3, as DNA: TGTGCCAGCAGTGACCTAGCGGGAGCTTACGAGCAGTACTTC.

The V call is TRBV11-2, the J call TRBJ1-1; 11 bases are shared with TRBD1. The CDR3 runs to 18 residues. J was trimmed by 1 base and V by 6 bases; bases with no gene match: 13. Germline CDR1 is SGHAT and CDR2 is FQNNGV. This CDR3 reads CASSSFSSGTGGNTEAFF. In nucleotides, the CDR3 is TGTGCCAGCAGTAGTTTCTCTTCCGGGACAGGGGGGAACACTGAAGCTTTCTTT. Full variable domain (missing parts from reference TRBV11-2 and TRBJ1-1): EAGVAQSPRYKIIEKRQSVAFWCNPISGHATLYWYQQILGQGPKLLIQFQNNGVVDDSQLPKDRFSAERLKGVDSTLKIQPAKLEDSAVYLCASSSFSSGTGGNTEAFFGQGTRLTVV.

The chain has TRBV11-2 and TRBJ2-2; 11 bases line up with TRBD2. V trimming: 4 bases; J trimming: 5 bases; junction bases outside the gene matches: 12. Germline values: CDR1 SGHAT, CDR2 FQNNGV. The CDR3 runs to 18 residues. As DNA, the CDR3 is TGTGCCAGCAGCTCAACTTCCGGGACTAGCGGAGGGACCGGGGAGCTGTTTTTT. Translation gives CASSSTSGTSGGTGELFF.

This sequence joins TRBV10-3 and TRBJ2-7, with TRBD1 matching over 8 bases. Germline V lookup: CDR1 ENHRY, CDR2 SYGVKD. This CDR3 is 13 amino acids long. The V and J ends lost 10 bases and 6 bases, in that order; junction bases with no gene match: 11. CDR3 nucleotides: TGTGCCAGAATGACAGACACAGGGGGCGAGCAGTACTTC. It specifies CARMTDTGGEQYF.

The V call is TRBV27, the J call TRBJ2-7; 8 bases match TRBD1. V lost 7 bases to trimming and J lost 4 bases; unmatched junction nucleotides: 9. Germline loops: CDR1 MNHEY, CDR2 SMNVEV (reference sequence). The CDR3 is made up of 14 amino acids. CDR3 protein: CASKVPGTGYEQYF. The CDR3 DNA sequence: TGTGCCAGCAAAGTCCCGGGGACAGGTTACGAGCAGTACTTC.